The entry that follows covers one TCR beta chain sequence. The target antigen is unknown. The sample comes from a study of identical twins. Study outcomes and limitations: Out-of-frame alpha sequences that twins shared showed excess low generation probability.

A universal primer site arose from template switching, and cDNA bore unique molecular identifiers. TCRdb re-called the 5' RACE reads through MiXCR, storing one row per CDR3 protein. The sample lists about 340,000 distinct CDR3 sequences; around 12% were seen once. V lost 3 bases, J lost 7 bases, and 21 bases lay in between. Germline V gene lookup returns CDR1 MGHRA and CDR2 YSYEKL. This CDR3 is 17 amino acids long. This same sample was also taken into another study, of yellow fever vaccine responses in identical twins.

The clonotype was recovered from a woman in her late teens or twenties in good health. J is TRBJ2-2 and V is TRBV4-1, with a possible D match to TRBD1 (8 bases). Sequencing was done on a sample of CD8+ T cells sorted from blood. As DNA, the CDR3 is TGCGCCAGCAGCCATTTCTTCGGGGGGACAGGACTCGGGGAGCTGTTTTTT. Translation: CASSHFFGGTGLGELFF.